The 26 T cell receptor beta chains below were found in one sample sequenced in a study of blood T cell repertoires in COVID-19. Data came from immunoSEQ multiplex PCR; TCRdb stores just in-frame clones and leaves some out. Found here are 45,000 to 70,000 clones, approximately 82% of them singletons; the top ten hold more than 8%. Sample: peripheral blood. The receptors stem from a woman aged 80 or over with acute or convalescent COVID-19.

This chain joins TRBV4-1 and TRBJ2-1; 13 bases align to TRBD2. V lost 4 bases and J lost 9; bases outside the gene matches: 6. This CDR3 comprises 15 residues. Germline CDR1 is MGHRA and CDR2 is YSYEKL. CDR3 bases: TGCGCCAGCAGCCCGACTAGCGGGGGGTTGGGTGAGCAGTTCTTC. This gives the protein CASSPTSGGLGEQFF.

The chain joins TRBV5-1 to TRBJ1-6, with 11 bases fitting TRBD1. CDR1 is SGHRS and CDR2 is YFSETQ in the germline V gene. The CDR3 covers 16 residues. The V gene end was trimmed by 7 bases and the J gene end by 6 bases; junction bases not matched to a gene: 9. The CDR3 DNA sequence: TGCGCCAGCGGCTCCGGGACAGGGGGTTCTAATTCACCCCTCCACTTT. Its protein is CASGSGTGGSNSPLHF.

CDR3 loop: CASSQGQYETQYF. CDR3 sequence (DNA): TGTGCCAGCTCACAAGGACAATATGAGACCCAGTACTTC. The chain has TRBV18 and TRBJ2-5; perhaps TRBD1 as D (5 bases). CDR1 is KGHSH, CDR2 LQKENI, per germline. The ends were cut back, 4 bases at V and 5 bases at J, with 11 bases in the middle. This CDR3 is 13 amino acids long.

The chain joins TRBV25-1 to TRBJ2-2; perhaps TRBD2 as D (5 bases). This CDR3 region has 14 residues. V gave up 4 bases and J gave up 9 bases, with 15 bases separating them. Germline assignment: CDR1 MGHDK and CDR2 SYGVNS. CDR3 sequence: CASSAEGIFRELFF. CDR3 bases: TGTGCCAGCAGTGCCGAGGGTATTTTCCGGGAGCTGTTTTTT.

The rearrangement links TRBV30 to TRBJ1-1, with unresolved D. Germline CDR1 and CDR2: GTSNPN and SVGIG (reference sequence). The CDR3 is 14 amino acids. Between the trimmed V and J ends, which lost 0 bases and 5 bases, there was a span of 13 bases. This CDR3 reads CAWSVSGVGTEAFF. CDR3 DNA sequence: TGTGCCTGGAGTGTAAGCGGGGTTGGGACTGAAGCTTTCTTT.

J is TRBJ1-2 and V is TRBV27; the match to TRBD1 covers 7 bases. Germline values: CDR1 MNHEY, CDR2 SMNVEV (reference sequence). The CDR3 loop spans 15 amino acids. Trimming cost V 0 bases and J 8 bases; bases outside gene matches: 9. The CDR3 DNA reads as TGTGCCAGCAGTTTATCGAACAGGGGAAGGTCGGGCTACACCTTC. Its translation: CASSLSNRGRSGYTF.

The rearrangement links TRBV3-1 (or the pseudogene TRBV3-2) to TRBJ2-4; TRBD2 matches 10 bases. Trimming took 4 bases from V and 2 from J; bases not matched to a gene: 5. The CDR3 covers 16 residues. The germline CDR1 and CDR2 sequences are LGHDT and YNNKEL (reference sequence). The CDR3, as DNA: TGTGCCAGCAGCCGTCTAGCGGGAGAGTCCAAAAACATTCAGTACTTC. Translated, it gives CASSRLAGESKNIQYF.

The chain employs TRBV7-9 and TRBJ1-1; 7 bases agree with TRBD1. After removal of 4 bases from V and 0 bases from J, the junction contained 2 bases not matched to a gene. The CDR3 has 14 residues. Germline-derived CDR1 and CDR2 are SEHNR and FQNEAQ (reference sequence). This chain's CDR3 is CASSWGQMNTEAFF. The CDR3 nucleotides are TGTGCCAGCAGCTGGGGACAGATGAACACTGAAGCTTTCTTT.

This clone was detected only once. The gene calls are TRBV18 and TRBJ2-5, with 9 bases identical to TRBD2. Germline V lookup: CDR1 KGHSH, CDR2 LQKENI. The CDR3 runs 14 residues. J gave up 5 bases and V 2 bases, and 3 bases lay outside the gene matches. The DNA of the CDR3 is TGTGCCAGCTCACCAGCGGGGGGGCACGAGACCCAGTACTTC. Translation gives CASSPAGGHETQYF.

The chain joins TRBV5-1 to TRBJ2-2; D remains ambiguous. CDR1 SGHRS and CDR2 YFSETQ come from the germline V gene. With 5 bases removed from V and 1 base from J, the gap between germline ends came to 9 bases. The CDR3 contains 14 residues. In nucleotides, the CDR3 is TGCGCCAGCAGGCTATTTCAGAACACCGGGGAGCTGTTTTTT. Its protein is CASRLFQNTGELFF.

This clone was found once. The rearrangement links TRBV27 to TRBJ1-5; the D gene is possibly TRBD1 (6 bases). Germline V gene sequence: CDR1 MNHEY, CDR2 SMNVEV (reference sequence). Trimming removed 7 bases from V and 4 bases from J, with 14 bases in between. This CDR3 spans 14 amino acids. The CDR3 loop is CASIPLRGNQPQHF. The CDR3 DNA reads TGTGCCAGCATTCCGCTCAGGGGAAATCAGCCCCAGCATTTT.

The chain recombines TRBV5-6 with TRBJ2-5, with D tentatively TRBD1 (5 bases). The V end was cut by 2 bases, the J end by 2 bases, with 10 bases between. Germline CDR1 and CDR2: SGHDT and YYEEEE. CDR3 length: 14 residues. CDR3 amino acids: CASSFGQGQETQYF. Written as DNA, the CDR3 is TGTGCCAGCAGCTTCGGGCAGGGTCAAGAGACCCAGTACTTC.

The V and J genes are TRBV27 and TRBJ1-6; 7 positions match TRBD1. Germline assignment: CDR1 MNHEY and CDR2 SMNVEV (reference sequence). V was pared by 5 bases and J by 6 bases, with 10 bases of the junction left unmatched. The CDR3 length is 16 residues. This chain's CDR3 is CASSPSPQGRNSPLHF. The CDR3 region has the DNA TGTGCCAGCAGTCCCTCGCCACAGGGGCGTAATTCACCCCTCCACTTT.

This clone was recorded a few times. V and J are TRBV7-8 and TRBJ2-2; unclear D gene. Germline V gene sequence: CDR1 SGHVS, CDR2 FQNEAQ. Trimming took 5 bases from V and 1 from J, leaving 11 bases between them. The length of the CDR3 is 15 residues. The CDR3 loop reads CASSRPRGNTGELFF. The CDR3 region has the DNA TGTGCCAGCAGCCGTCCGAGAGGGAACACCGGGGAGCTGTTTTTT.

CDR3 bases: TGTGCCAGTTGTTGCAAGGACAGGGCGGTGGATGGCTACACCTTC. This sequence encodes CASCCKDRAVDGYTF. V gene TRBV19 combines with J gene TRBJ1-2; 8 nucleotides match TRBD1. The trim removed 8 bases at V and 6 bases at J, leaving 14 bases unmatched. Germline CDR1 reads LNHDA; CDR2 reads SQIVND (reference sequence). The CDR3 consists of 15 residues.

In this sample, this clone turned up once. V gene TRBV15 combines with J gene TRBJ1-4; 8 bases agree with TRBD1. There are 15 residues in the CDR3. CDR1 is LNHNV, CDR2 YYDKDF, per germline (reference sequence). The V and J ends lost 5 bases and 0 bases, in that order; junction bases with no gene match: 2. As DNA, the CDR3 is TGTGCCACCAGCCCGGGACAGGCAACTAATGAAAAACTGTTTTTT. Protein sequence: CATSPGQATNEKLFF.

The chain combines TRBV27 with TRBJ1-5; possible D gene TRBD1, 5 bases. Germline V gene sequence: CDR1 MNHEY, CDR2 SMNVEV (reference sequence). Deletions cut 6 bases from V and 0 bases from J, with 9 bases between. The CDR3 loop spans 14 amino acids. As DNA, the CDR3 is TGTGCCAGCAGAGGGGCCTATAGCAATCAGCCCCAGCATTTT. Translated: CASRGAYSNQPQHF.

This clone was recorded a few times. The rearrangement joins TRBV5-4 to TRBJ1-2, with D possibly matching TRBD1 (6 bases). In germline, CDR1 is SGHNT, CDR2 YYREEE (reference sequence). V dropped 0 bases and J dropped 5 bases, with 11 bases sitting between them. The CDR3 is 14 residues long. This CDR3 reads CASSLDGTPYGYTF. The CDR3 region has the DNA TGTGCCAGCAGCTTGGATGGGACACCGTATGGCTACACCTTC.

V is TRBV6-1 and J is TRBJ1-3; no clear D. The CDR3 has 17 residues. The V end lost 0 bases, the J end lost 4 bases, and 16 bases lay between the germline ends. CDR1 is MNHNS, CDR2 SASEGT, per germline. The CDR3: CASSEARWQSGGNTIYF. As DNA, the CDR3 is TGTGCCAGCAGTGAAGCCCGGTGGCAATCCGGGGGAAACACCATATATTTT.

This clone was observed once. This chain joins TRBV3-1 (or the pseudogene TRBV3-2) and TRBJ2-3; tentatively, D is TRBD1 (6 bases). The CDR3 runs 15 residues. V lost 5 bases to trimming and J lost 0 bases, with 12 bases between them. CDR1 and CDR2 (germline): LGHDT, YNNKEL (reference sequence). The CDR3 DNA sequence: TGTGCCAGCAGCGTCCAGGGGTTCAGCACAGATACGCAGTATTTT. It is translated as CASSVQGFSTDTQYF.

V is TRBV25-1 and J is TRBJ1-1; possibly TRBD1 for D (6 bases). Germline CDR1 reads MGHDK; CDR2 reads SYGVNS. This CDR3 comprises 14 residues. V lost 8 bases and J 6 bases, leaving 19 bases between the germline ends. Here the CDR3 reads CASGRTGEGAEAFF. Here the CDR3 DNA reads TGTGCCAGCGGACGGACCGGGGAGGGGGCTGAAGCTTTCTTT.

V gene TRBV29-1 combines with J gene TRBJ2-5, with a possible D match to TRBD1 (6 bases). CDR1 is SQVTM, CDR2 ANQGSEA, per germline. V shed 7 bases and J shed 2 bases, with 11 bases lying between them. The CDR3 is 12 amino acids. The CDR3 region is CSGYREQETQYF. CDR3 in DNA: TGCAGCGGCTACAGGGAGCAAGAGACCCAGTACTTC.

The chain uses TRBV7-9 and TRBJ2-5; no clear D gene. Germline V lookup: CDR1 SEHNR, CDR2 FQNEAQ (reference sequence). The CDR3 has 14 amino acids. Trimming took 5 bases from V and 1 from J, leaving 11 bases between them. CDR3 in amino acids: CASSQKEFQETQYF. The CDR3 nucleotides read TGTGCCAGCAGCCAAAAGGAGTTCCAAGAGACCCAGTACTTC.

This chain connects TRBV19 to TRBJ2-7, with 7 bases lining up with TRBD1. V lost 7 bases and J lost 6; bases outside the gene matches: 12. The germline CDR1 and CDR2 sequences are LNHDA and SQIVND (reference sequence). The CDR3 sequence is 14 residues long. CDR3 sequence reads: CASTSGKRGREQYF. The CDR3 coding sequence is TGTGCCAGTACCTCCGGGAAAAGGGGGCGCGAGCAGTACTTC.

The chain is built from TRBV19 and TRBJ2-2; 11 bases line up with TRBD1. Germline V lookup: CDR1 LNHDA, CDR2 SQIVND (reference sequence). This CDR3 is 14 amino acids long. Germline trimming cut 7 bases from V and 9 bases from J; bases unmatched to any gene: 7. The CDR3 is CASNTDRGRRELFF. Here the CDR3 DNA reads TGTGCCAGTAATACGGACAGGGGGCGCCGGGAGCTGTTTTTT.

This chain joins TRBV6-6 and TRBJ1-2, with a weak D call TRBD1 (5 bases). The germline CDR1 and CDR2 sequences are MNHNY and SVGAGI (reference sequence). V gave up 5 bases and J gave up 0 bases, with 7 bases separating them. The CDR3 totals 13 residues. The CDR3: CASSPTANYGYTF. CDR3 coding DNA: TGTGCCAGCAGTCCGACAGCTAACTATGGCTACACCTTC.